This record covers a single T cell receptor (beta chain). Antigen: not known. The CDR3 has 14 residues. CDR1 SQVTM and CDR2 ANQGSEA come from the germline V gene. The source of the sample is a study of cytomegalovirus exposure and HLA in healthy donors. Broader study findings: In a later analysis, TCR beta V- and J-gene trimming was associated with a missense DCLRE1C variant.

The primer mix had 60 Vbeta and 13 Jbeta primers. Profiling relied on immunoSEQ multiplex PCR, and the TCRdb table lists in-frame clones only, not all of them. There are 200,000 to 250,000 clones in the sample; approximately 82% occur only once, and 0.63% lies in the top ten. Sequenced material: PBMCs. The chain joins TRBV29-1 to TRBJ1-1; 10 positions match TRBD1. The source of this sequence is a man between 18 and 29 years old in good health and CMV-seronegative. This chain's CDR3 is CRRDRGEGNTEAFF. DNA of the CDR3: TGCAGGAGGGACAGGGGAGAGGGAAACACTGAAGCTTTCTTT.